The following is a T cell receptor (beta chain) sequence with its context. The sample originates from a study of sequential checkpoint blockade in melanoma. Study summary: Both treatment sequences were followed by maintenance nivolumab. DNA from over 80 pretreatment tumor samples underwent TCRβ immunosequencing.

Sequencing was performed with immunoSEQ multiplex PCR; in TCRdb, only in-frame clones are kept and a portion is missing. The data show approximately 20,000 clones, with over 60% seen just once and 4.8% held by the top ten. Germline-derived CDR1 and CDR2 are GTSNPN and SVGIG (reference sequence). The CDR3 length is 12 residues. Trimming took off 4 bases at V and 3 bases at J, with 6 bases between the two ends. Treatment meaning: randomized to nivolumab then ipilimumab (arm A) or the reverse (arm B). This rearrangement joins TRBV30 to TRBJ2-2; D gene ambiguous. This material consisted of tumor tissue (inferred from file names), taken from a patient given nivolumab and ipilimumab in sequence. This clonotype originated in a human donor with melanoma. CDR3 amino acids: CAWIRDTGELFF. The CDR3 bases are TGTGCCTGGATACGGGACACCGGGGAGCTGTTTTTT. The variable domain in full, completed from reference TRBV30 and TRBJ2-2, reads SQTIHQWPATLVQPVGSPLSLECTVEGTSNPNLYWYRQAAGRGLQLLFYSVGIGQISSEVPQNLSASRPQDRQFILSSKKLLLSDSGFYLCAWIRDTGELFFGEGSRLTVL.